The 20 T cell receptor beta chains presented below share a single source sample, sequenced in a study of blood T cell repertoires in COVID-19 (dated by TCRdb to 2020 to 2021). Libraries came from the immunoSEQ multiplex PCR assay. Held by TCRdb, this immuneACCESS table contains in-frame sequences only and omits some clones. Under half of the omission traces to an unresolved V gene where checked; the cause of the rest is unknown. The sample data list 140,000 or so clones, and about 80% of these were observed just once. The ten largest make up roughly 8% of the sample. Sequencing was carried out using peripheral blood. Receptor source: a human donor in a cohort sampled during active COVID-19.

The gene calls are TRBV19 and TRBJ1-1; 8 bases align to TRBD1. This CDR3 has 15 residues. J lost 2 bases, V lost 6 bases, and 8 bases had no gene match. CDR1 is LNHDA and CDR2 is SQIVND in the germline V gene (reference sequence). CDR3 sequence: CASSSGQGVNTEAFF. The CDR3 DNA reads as TGTGCCAGTAGCTCCGGACAGGGAGTAAACACTGAAGCTTTCTTT.

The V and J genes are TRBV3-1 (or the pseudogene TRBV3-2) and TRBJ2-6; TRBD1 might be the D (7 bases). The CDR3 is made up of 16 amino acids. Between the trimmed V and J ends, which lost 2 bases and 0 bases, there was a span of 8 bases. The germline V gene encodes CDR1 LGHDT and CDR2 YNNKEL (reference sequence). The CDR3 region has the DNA TGTGCCAGCAGCCAACAGGGGGGCTCTGGGGCCAACGTCCTGACTTTC. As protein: CASSQQGGSGANVLTF.

CDR3 residues: CAISESVGGEGQPQHF. The CDR3 bases are TGTGCCATCAGTGAGTCGGTCGGGGGAGAAGGGCAGCCCCAGCATTTT. V gene TRBV10-3 combines with J gene TRBJ1-5, with a weak D call TRBD1 (5 bases). This CDR3 has 16 amino acids. V lost 0 bases to trimming and J lost 7 bases, with 16 bases between them. The germline gives CDR1 ENHRY, CDR2 SYGVKD.

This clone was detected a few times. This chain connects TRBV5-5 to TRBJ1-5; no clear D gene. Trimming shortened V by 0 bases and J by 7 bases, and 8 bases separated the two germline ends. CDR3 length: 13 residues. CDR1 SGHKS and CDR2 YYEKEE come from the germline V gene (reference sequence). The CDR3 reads CASSLEESQPQHF. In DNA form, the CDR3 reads TGTGCCAGCAGCTTGGAGGAGTCCCAGCCCCAGCATTTT.

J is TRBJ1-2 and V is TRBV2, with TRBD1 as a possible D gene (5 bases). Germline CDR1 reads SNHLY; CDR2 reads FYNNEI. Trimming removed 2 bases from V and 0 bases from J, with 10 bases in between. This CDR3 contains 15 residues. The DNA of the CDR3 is TGTGCCAGCAGTGAACAGGGTCCTACTAACTATGGCTACACCTTC. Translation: CASSEQGPTNYGYTF.

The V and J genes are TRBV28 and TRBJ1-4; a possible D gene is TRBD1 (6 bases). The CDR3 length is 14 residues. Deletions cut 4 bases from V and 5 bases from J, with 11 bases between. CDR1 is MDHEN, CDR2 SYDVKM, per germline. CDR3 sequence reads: CASSSTGKNEKLFF. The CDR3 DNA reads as TGTGCCAGCAGTTCGACAGGAAAAAATGAAAAACTGTTTTTT.

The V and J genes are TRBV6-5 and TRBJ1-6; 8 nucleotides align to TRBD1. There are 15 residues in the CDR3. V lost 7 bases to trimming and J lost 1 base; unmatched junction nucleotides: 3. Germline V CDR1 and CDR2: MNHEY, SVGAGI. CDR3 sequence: CASNRQGSYNSPLHF. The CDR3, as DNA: TGTGCCAGCAATAGACAGGGGTCCTATAATTCACCCCTCCACTTT.

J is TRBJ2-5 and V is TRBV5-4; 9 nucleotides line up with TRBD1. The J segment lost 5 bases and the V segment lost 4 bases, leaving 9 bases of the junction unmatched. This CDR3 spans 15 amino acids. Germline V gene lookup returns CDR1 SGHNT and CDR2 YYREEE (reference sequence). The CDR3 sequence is CASSTGSTGGETQYF. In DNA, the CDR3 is TGTGCCAGCAGCACAGGCTCTACAGGGGGCGAGACCCAGTACTTC.

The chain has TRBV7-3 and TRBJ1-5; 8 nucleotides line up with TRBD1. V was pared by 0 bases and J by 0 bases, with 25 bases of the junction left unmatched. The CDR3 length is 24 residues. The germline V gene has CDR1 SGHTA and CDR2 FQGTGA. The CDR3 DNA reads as TGTGCCAGCAGCTTAACTGATAACTTATTGCCGGGACAGGTACTCTATTATAGCAATCAGCCCCAGCATTTT. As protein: CASSLTDNLLPGQVLYYSNQPQHF.

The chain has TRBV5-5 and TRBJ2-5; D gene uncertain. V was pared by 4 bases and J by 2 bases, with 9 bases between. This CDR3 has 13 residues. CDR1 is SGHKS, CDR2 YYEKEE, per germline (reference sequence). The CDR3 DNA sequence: TGTGCCAGCAGCCTTGAGCCGCAAGAGACCCAGTACTTC. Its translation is CASSLEPQETQYF.

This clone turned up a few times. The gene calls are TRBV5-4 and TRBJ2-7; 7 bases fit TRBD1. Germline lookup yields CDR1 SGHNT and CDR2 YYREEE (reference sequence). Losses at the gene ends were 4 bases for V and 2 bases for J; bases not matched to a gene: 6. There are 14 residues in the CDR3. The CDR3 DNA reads TGTGCCAGCAGCGCCGGGACAGTGACCTACGAGCAGTACTTC. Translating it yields CASSAGTVTYEQYF.

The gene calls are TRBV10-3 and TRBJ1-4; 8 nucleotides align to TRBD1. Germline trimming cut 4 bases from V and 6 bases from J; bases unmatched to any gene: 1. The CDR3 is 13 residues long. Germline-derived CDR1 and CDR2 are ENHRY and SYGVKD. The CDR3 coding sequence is TGTGCCATCAGTGGGACAGGGTATGAAAAACTGTTTTTT. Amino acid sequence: CAISGTGYEKLFF.

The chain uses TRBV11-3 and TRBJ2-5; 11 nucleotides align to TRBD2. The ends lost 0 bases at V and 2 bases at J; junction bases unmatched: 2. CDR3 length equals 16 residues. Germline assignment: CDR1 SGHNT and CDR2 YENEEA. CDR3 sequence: CASSLDASGGQETQYF. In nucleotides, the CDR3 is TGTGCCAGCAGCTTAGATGCTAGCGGGGGGCAAGAGACCCAGTACTTC.

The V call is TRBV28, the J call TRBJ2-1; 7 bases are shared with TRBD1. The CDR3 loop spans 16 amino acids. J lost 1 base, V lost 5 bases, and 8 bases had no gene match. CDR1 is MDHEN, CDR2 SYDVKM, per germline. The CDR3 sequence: CASSKTGFGSYNEQFF. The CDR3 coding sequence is TGTGCCAGCAGTAAGACAGGGTTCGGGTCCTACAATGAGCAGTTCTTC.

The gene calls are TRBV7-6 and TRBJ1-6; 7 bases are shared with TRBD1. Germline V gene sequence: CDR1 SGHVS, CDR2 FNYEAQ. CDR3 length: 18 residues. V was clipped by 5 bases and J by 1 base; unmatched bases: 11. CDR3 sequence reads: CASSLSGRGQSYNSPLHF. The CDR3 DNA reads TGTGCCAGCAGCCTTAGTGGTAGGGGGCAATCCTATAATTCACCCCTCCACTTT. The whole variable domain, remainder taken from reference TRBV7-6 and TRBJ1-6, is GAGVSQSPRYKVTKRGQDVALRCDPISGHVSLYWYRQALGQGPEFLTYFNYEAQQDKSGLPNDRFSAERPEGSISTLTIQRTEQRDSAMYRCASSLSGRGQSYNSPLHFGNGTRLTVT.

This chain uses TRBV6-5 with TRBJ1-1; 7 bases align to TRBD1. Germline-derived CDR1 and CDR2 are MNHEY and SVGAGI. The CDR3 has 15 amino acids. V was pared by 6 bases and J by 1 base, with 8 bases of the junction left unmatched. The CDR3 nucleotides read TGTGCCAGCAGCCTTAAGGGACAGCCGAACACTGAAGCTTTCTTT. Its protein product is CASSLKGQPNTEAFF.

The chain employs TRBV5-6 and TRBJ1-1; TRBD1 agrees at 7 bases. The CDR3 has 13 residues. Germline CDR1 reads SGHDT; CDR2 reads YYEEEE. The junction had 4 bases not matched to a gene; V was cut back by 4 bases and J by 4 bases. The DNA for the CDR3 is TGTGCCAGCAGCCTGGGACAGAGCACTGAAGCTTTCTTT. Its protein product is CASSLGQSTEAFF.

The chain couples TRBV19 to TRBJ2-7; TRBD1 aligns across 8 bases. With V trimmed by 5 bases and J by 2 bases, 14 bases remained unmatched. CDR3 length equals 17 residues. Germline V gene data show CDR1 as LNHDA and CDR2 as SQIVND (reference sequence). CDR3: CASSFSGGSTGAYEQYF. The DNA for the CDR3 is TGTGCCAGTAGTTTCTCAGGGGGCTCGACGGGTGCCTACGAGCAGTACTTC.

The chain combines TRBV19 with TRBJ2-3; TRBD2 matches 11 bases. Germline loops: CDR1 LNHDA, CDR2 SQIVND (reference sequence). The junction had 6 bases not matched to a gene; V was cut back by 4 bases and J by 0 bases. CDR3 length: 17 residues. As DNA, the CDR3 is TGTGCCAGTAGTAGGGCTAGCGGGGGGACGAGCACAGATACGCAGTATTTT. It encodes CASSRASGGTSTDTQYF. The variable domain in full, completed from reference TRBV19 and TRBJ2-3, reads DGGITQSPKYLFRKEGQNVTLSCEQNLNHDAMYWYRQDPGQGLRLIYYSQIVNDFQKGDIAEGYSVSREKKESFPLTVTSAQKNPTAFYLCASSRASGGTSTDTQYFGPGTRLTVL.

CDR3 in amino acids: CASSLLRADTQYF. The CDR3 nucleotides read TGTGCCAGCAGTCTCCTGAGGGCAGATACGCAGTATTTT. V is TRBV12-3 or TRBV12-4 and J is TRBJ2-3; TRBD2 might be the D (5 bases). V lost 5 bases, J lost 4 bases, and 10 bases lay in between. CDR3 length: 13 amino acids.